This is a list of T cell receptor beta chains from one sample in a study of T cells in Graves' hyperthyroidism and ophthalmopathy. A single record per CDR3 protein comes from TCRdb applying MiXCR to the multiplex PCR reads. The sample includes about 300,000 distinct CDR3 sequences, roughly a fifth of them seen just once. The sequencing sample was made of blood. These receptors all stem from a man between 45 and 60 years old with Graves' ophthalmopathy. CDR3s include the opening cysteine and the closing phenylalanine or tryptophan. The order of the fields is V gene, J gene, D gene, clone size, CDR3 protein, CDR3 DNA. D genes are given only for firm matches. The size entry is marked missing in some rows and otherwise reads once, few, many or a size class.

V gene: TRBV14
J gene: TRBJ2-7
D gene: TRBD2
clone size: .
CDR3 protein: CASSPTGGGEKQYF
CDR3 DNA: TGTGCCAGCAGCCCGACTGGCGGGGGGGAGAAGCAGTACTTC

V gene: TRBV6-1
J gene: TRBJ2-1
D gene: .
clone size: many
CDR3 protein: CASSVDWSSYNEQFF
CDR3 DNA: TGTGCCAGCAGCGTAGACTGGAGCTCCTACAATGAGCAGTTCTTC

V gene: TRBV5-1
J gene: TRBJ2-3
D gene: .
clone size: once
CDR3 protein: CASSLGANHDTQYF
CDR3 DNA: TGCGCCAGCAGCTTGGGGGCTAACCACGATACGCAGTATTTT

V gene: TRBV11-2
J gene: TRBJ1-1
D gene: .
clone size: many
CDR3 protein: CASSSRGTEAFF
CDR3 DNA: TGTGCCAGCAGCTCCCGGGGTACTGAAGCTTTCTTT

V gene: TRBV28
J gene: TRBJ2-7
D gene: TRBD1
clone size: .
CDR3 protein: CASRPSGTGELKQYF
CDR3 DNA: TGTGCCAGCAGACCATCCGGGACAGGGGAACTCAAGCAGTACTTC

V gene: TRBV28
J gene: TRBJ2-5
D gene: TRBD2
clone size: many
CDR3 protein: CASTPSGVGETQYF
CDR3 DNA: TGTGCCAGCACCCCTAGCGGAGTCGGGGAGACCCAGTACTTC

V gene: TRBV30
J gene: TRBJ1-6
D gene: .
clone size: .
CDR3 protein: CAWDKGYNSPLHF
CDR3 DNA: TGTGCCTGGGATAAGGGGTATAATTCACCCCTCCACTTT

V gene: TRBV4-1
J gene: TRBJ1-1
D gene: TRBD1
clone size: many
CDR3 protein: CASSQPDRDTEAFF
CDR3 DNA: TGCGCCAGCAGCCAACCCGACAGGGACACTGAAGCTTTCTTT

V gene: TRBV10-2
J gene: TRBJ1-3
D gene: .
clone size: once
CDR3 protein: CASSVDSGNTIYF
CDR3 DNA: TGCGCCAGCAGTGTGGACTCTGGAAACACCATATATTTT

V gene: TRBV7-2
J gene: TRBJ2-4
D gene: TRBD1
clone size: .
CDR3 protein: CASRSGQASKNIQYF
CDR3 DNA: TGTGCCAGCAGATCAGGACAGGCCAGCAAAAACATTCAGTACTTC

V gene: TRBV7-9
J gene: TRBJ2-2
D gene: .
clone size: .
CDR3 protein: CASSISTGSGELFF
CDR3 DNA: TGTGCCAGCAGCATTAGCACCGGTTCCGGGGAGCTGTTTTTT

V gene: TRBV5-1
J gene: TRBJ1-3
D gene: TRBD1
clone size: many
CDR3 protein: CASSFGTGGYTIYF
CDR3 DNA: TGCGCCAGCAGCTTCGGAACAGGGGGCTACACCATATATTTT

V gene: TRBV6-2/TRBV6-3
J gene: TRBJ1-6
D gene: .
clone size: few
CDR3 protein: CASSTGRLPLHF
CDR3 DNA: TGTGCCAGCAGTACAGGGAGGCTTCCCCTCCACTTT

V gene: TRBV28
J gene: TRBJ2-5
D gene: TRBD1
clone size: many
CDR3 protein: CASNTYRDSQETQYF
CDR3 DNA: TGTGCCAGCAACACCTACCGGGACAGTCAAGAGACCCAGTACTTC

V gene: TRBV7-2
J gene: TRBJ2-7
D gene: TRBD1
clone size: few
CDR3 protein: CASSLAGTGALEQYF
CDR3 DNA: TGTGCCAGCAGCTTAGCCGGGACAGGGGCTCTCGAGCAGTACTTC

V gene: TRBV20-1
J gene: TRBJ1-1
D gene: TRBD1
clone size: many
CDR3 protein: CSASTRGRTEAFF
CDR3 DNA: TGCAGTGCTAGTACGAGGGGGCGGACTGAAGCTTTCTTT

V gene: TRBV20-1
J gene: TRBJ2-1
D gene: .
clone size: many
CDR3 protein: CSVPGPSSYNEQFF
CDR3 DNA: TGCAGTGTTCCGGGTCCAAGCTCCTACAATGAGCAGTTCTTC

V gene: TRBV12-3/TRBV12-4
J gene: TRBJ2-1
D gene: .
clone size: few
CDR3 protein: CASSFGAANEQFF
CDR3 DNA: TGTGCCAGCAGTTTCGGGGCAGCCAATGAGCAGTTCTTC

V gene: TRBV5-1
J gene: TRBJ2-1
D gene: TRBD2
clone size: .
CDR3 protein: CASSWVLANEQFF
CDR3 DNA: TGCGCCAGCAGCTGGGTACTAGCGAATGAGCAGTTCTTC

V gene: TRBV3-1
J gene: TRBJ1-3
D gene: TRBD1
clone size: many
CDR3 protein: CASSQGTGTGNTIYF
CDR3 DNA: TGTGCCAGCAGCCAAGGGACAGGGACTGGAAACACCATATATTTT

V gene: TRBV28
J gene: TRBJ2-7
D gene: .
clone size: many
CDR3 protein: CASSLDGLSYTYEQYF
CDR3 DNA: TGTGCCAGCAGTTTAGATGGGCTAAGCTACACCTACGAGCAGTACTTC

V gene: TRBV25-1
J gene: TRBJ2-3
D gene: .
clone size: few
CDR3 protein: CASSTANTDTQYF
CDR3 DNA: TGTGCCAGCAGTACGGCGAACACAGATACGCAGTATTTT

V gene: TRBV6-5
J gene: TRBJ1-4
D gene: .
clone size: .
CDR3 protein: CASSYFDRKGGEKLFF
CDR3 DNA: TGTGCCAGCAGTTACTTCGATCGCAAAGGGGGTGAAAAACTGTTTTTT

V gene: TRBV4-1
J gene: TRBJ1-6
D gene: TRBD1
clone size: .
CDR3 protein: CASSLDRGRGNSSPLHF
CDR3 DNA: TGCGCCAGCAGCCTAGACAGGGGGCGCGGCAATAGTTCACCCCTCCACTTT

V gene: TRBV6-6
J gene: TRBJ2-7
D gene: .
clone size: .
CDR3 protein: CASSYARGGEQYF
CDR3 DNA: TGTGCCAGCAGTTACGCGAGGGGTGGCGAGCAGTACTTC

V gene: TRBV7-9
J gene: TRBJ2-1
D gene: .
clone size: .
CDR3 protein: CASSLQGFDEQFF
CDR3 DNA: TGTGCCAGCAGCTTACAGGGGTTCGATGAGCAGTTCTTC

V gene: TRBV4-1
J gene: TRBJ2-2
D gene: TRBD1
clone size: .
CDR3 protein: CASSQTGVGELFF
CDR3 DNA: TGCGCCAGCAGTCAAACAGGGGTCGGGGAGCTGTTTTTT

V gene: TRBV2
J gene: TRBJ1-6
D gene: .
clone size: few
CDR3 protein: CASSPTANSPLHF
CDR3 DNA: TGTGCCAGCAGCCCTACTGCTAATTCACCCCTCCACTTT

V gene: TRBV3-1
J gene: TRBJ2-7
D gene: .
clone size: many
CDR3 protein: CASSHSSYEQYF
CDR3 DNA: TGTGCCAGCAGCCACAGTAGCTACGAGCAGTACTTC

V gene: TRBV7-9
J gene: TRBJ2-1
D gene: .
clone size: few
CDR3 protein: CASSLTRNEQFF
CDR3 DNA: TGTGCCAGCAGCTTAACGAGAAATGAGCAGTTCTTC

V gene: TRBV6-1
J gene: TRBJ2-1
D gene: TRBD1
clone size: .
CDR3 protein: CASSLTGTVYNEQFF
CDR3 DNA: TGTGCCAGCAGTTTAACCGGGACAGTCTACAATGAGCAGTTCTTC

V gene: TRBV6-1
J gene: TRBJ2-7
D gene: .
clone size: few
CDR3 protein: CASSPAGDLNEQYF
CDR3 DNA: TGTGCCAGCAGCCCGGCCGGGGACTTAAACGAGCAGTACTTC

V gene: TRBV6-1
J gene: TRBJ2-7
D gene: TRBD2
clone size: few
CDR3 protein: CASSEARLAGIYEQYF
CDR3 DNA: TGTGCCAGCAGTGAAGCGCGGCTAGCGGGGATCTACGAGCAGTACTTC

V gene: TRBV29-1
J gene: TRBJ1-1
D gene: .
clone size: .
CDR3 protein: CSVEGTRNTEAFF
CDR3 DNA: TGCAGCGTTGAAGGAACCCGGAACACTGAAGCTTTCTTT

V gene: TRBV5-1
J gene: TRBJ1-1
D gene: .
clone size: many
CDR3 protein: CASSPTEFNTEAFF
CDR3 DNA: TGCGCCAGCAGCCCGACGGAGTTCAACACTGAAGCTTTCTTT

V gene: TRBV6-1
J gene: TRBJ1-5
D gene: TRBD1
clone size: many
CDR3 protein: CASTEHGTGPRPQHF
CDR3 DNA: TGTGCCAGCACTGAACATGGGACAGGGCCGCGGCCCCAGCATTTT

V gene: TRBV11-3
J gene: TRBJ1-4
D gene: TRBD1
clone size: few
CDR3 protein: CASTSYRGAEKLFF
CDR3 DNA: TGTGCCAGCACCTCATACAGGGGGGCGGAAAAACTGTTTTTT

V gene: TRBV6-1
J gene: TRBJ2-7
D gene: TRBD2
clone size: .
CDR3 protein: CASKPTSGVSYEQYF
CDR3 DNA: TGTGCCAGCAAACCGACTAGCGGGGTGTCCTACGAGCAGTACTTC

V gene: TRBV5-1
J gene: TRBJ1-3
D gene: TRBD1
clone size: .
CDR3 protein: CASSFGGQSSGNTIYF
CDR3 DNA: TGCGCCAGCAGCTTCGGGGGACAGAGCTCTGGAAACACCATATATTTT